One and the same sample provided the 4 T cell receptor beta chains below, sequenced in a study of long-term antiretroviral therapy in people with HIV. immunoSEQ v3.0 was run at survey level. This table comes from immunoSEQ multiplex PCR, and its TCRdb copy is limited to in-frame clones, with some not included. The table shows under 30,000 clones, with around 83% occurring only once. The sequencing used unsorted PBMCs, collected 3 years after starting antiretroviral therapy. Receptors originate from a man younger than 35 with HIV.

The chain recombines TRBV5-1 with TRBJ2-2, with 9 bases matching TRBD2. Germline-derived CDR1 and CDR2 are SGHRS and YFSETQ. The CDR3 length is 15 residues. With V trimmed by 3 bases and J by 4 bases, 4 bases remained unmatched. CDR3 nucleotide sequence: TGCGCCAGCAGCTATAGCGGGGGAGTCACCGGGGAGCTGTTTTTT. The encoded protein is CASSYSGGVTGELFF.

The chain carries TRBV2 and TRBJ2-7; no clear D. With 8 bases removed from V and 2 bases from J, the gap between germline ends came to 10 bases. Germline CDR1 SNHLY, CDR2 FYNNEI. The CDR3 covers 12 residues. The CDR3 reads CASRTYPYEQYF. In DNA form, the CDR3 reads TGTGCCAGCCGAACGTACCCCTACGAGCAGTACTTC.

The chain links TRBV7-9 to TRBJ2-3; 9 bases are shared with TRBD2. Germline lookup yields CDR1 SEHNR and CDR2 FQNEAQ (reference sequence). V shed 5 bases and J 5 bases; nucleotides not matched to a gene: 11. The CDR3 is made up of 16 amino acids. DNA of the CDR3: TGTGCCAGCAGCGGTCGTCTGCGGGGGGGTGTAGATACGCAGTATTTT. Amino acid sequence: CASSGRLRGGVDTQYF.

The chain recombines TRBV9 with TRBJ2-3, with D maybe TRBD2 (5 bases). The CDR3 sequence is 20 residues long. Trimming removed 4 bases from V and 0 bases from J, with 27 bases in between. Germline V CDR1 and CDR2: SGDLS, YYNGEE. The CDR3 DNA reads TGTGCCAGCAGCTCGAACCCCTCAACGGGAACGAGAACTAGCACAGATACGCAGTATTTT. Protein: CASSSNPSTGTRTSTDTQYF.